The next 7 T cell receptor beta chains were all read from a single sample in a study of CD8 T cells in ankylosing spondylitis. What these receptors recognize is not known. General study results and limits: Seemingly characteristic of ankylosing spondylitis blood was a TCR beta motif consisting of eight highly homologous variants.

Each CDR3 protein is one row after TCRdb ran MiXCR on the 5' RACE reads. The table shows fewer than 550,000 distinct CDR3 sequences, with approximately 5% occurring only once. The specimen was blood, either unsorted or a sorted T cell fraction (not recorded which). The receptors were gathered from a male donor with ankylosing spondylitis.

The J gene is TRBJ2-5, the V gene TRBV20-1, with unresolved D. The CDR3 runs 14 residues. Germline CDR1 reads DFQATT; CDR2 reads SNEGSKA (reference sequence). Trimming took off 0 bases at V and 0 bases at J, with 8 bases between the two ends. The chain's CDR3 is CSARDPRHQETQYF. Written as DNA, the CDR3 is TGCAGTGCTAGAGATCCCCGGCACCAAGAGACCCAGTACTTC.

This clonotype was seen many times. The chain uses TRBV4-3 and TRBJ2-3; TRBD1 matches 9 bases. Unmatched junction bases numbered 7, after V lost 1 base and J lost 5 bases. The length of the CDR3 is 16 residues. Germline lookup yields CDR1 LGHNA and CDR2 YSLEER. The CDR3 spells CASSQAPGTGRDTQYF. CDR3 nucleotides: TGCGCCAGCAGCCAAGCCCCCGGGACAGGGAGAGATACGCAGTATTTT.

This clonotype appeared many times. At one end, the junction sequence differs from germline, possibly due to a read error. The chain links TRBV15 to TRBJ2-1, with 10 bases fitting TRBD2. The CDR3 length is 12 residues. Germline CDR1 is LNHNV and CDR2 is YYDKDF (reference sequence). Here the CDR3 DNA reads TGTGCCACCAGCAGTAGCGGGGGGCCCCTCTGCTTC. Protein sequence: CATSSSGGPLCF.

This clonotype was detected ten times or more. CDR3 nucleotide sequence: TGTGCCAGCAGGCGGGGACGGCCGAATCAGCCCCAGCATTTT. Amino acids: CASRRGRPNQPQHF. This chain uses TRBV28 with TRBJ1-5; a weak D match, TRBD1 (5 bases). Germline CDR1 and CDR2: MDHEN and SYDVKM. V lost 6 bases to trimming and J lost 4 bases, with 13 bases between them. This CDR3 comprises 14 residues.

This chain connects TRBV5-1 to TRBJ2-7; TRBD1 might be the D (6 bases). Trimming left V 4 bases short and J 3 bases short, with 20 bases between. In germline, CDR1 is SGHRS, CDR2 YFSETQ. CDR3 length: 16 residues. The CDR3: CASSPGGQISYYEQYF. The DNA of the CDR3 is TGCGCCAGCAGCCCTGGCGGACAGATTTCTTACTACGAGCAGTACTTC.

This clonotype was recorded many times. The V call is TRBV29-1, the J call TRBJ1-2; D is unresolved. CDR3 size: 12 residues. The germline CDR1 and CDR2 sequences are SQVTM and ANQGSEA. Trimming removed 6 bases at V and 1 base at J, with 9 bases between. DNA of the CDR3: TGCAGCGTCGCCAAAAATAACTATGGCTACACCTTC. Its protein is CSVAKNNYGYTF.

This clonotype was observed a few times. The V gene is TRBV7-9, the J gene TRBJ2-5, with a tentative D call TRBD1 (6 bases). CDR3 length: 16 amino acids. The V gene's germline CDR1 is SEHNR and CDR2 FQNEAQ (reference sequence). With 5 bases removed from V and 5 bases from J, the gap between germline ends came to 21 bases. The CDR3 region is CASSPQGRVGFETQYF. CDR3 sequence (DNA): TGTGCCAGCAGCCCTCAGGGGAGAGTAGGTTTTGAGACCCAGTACTTC.